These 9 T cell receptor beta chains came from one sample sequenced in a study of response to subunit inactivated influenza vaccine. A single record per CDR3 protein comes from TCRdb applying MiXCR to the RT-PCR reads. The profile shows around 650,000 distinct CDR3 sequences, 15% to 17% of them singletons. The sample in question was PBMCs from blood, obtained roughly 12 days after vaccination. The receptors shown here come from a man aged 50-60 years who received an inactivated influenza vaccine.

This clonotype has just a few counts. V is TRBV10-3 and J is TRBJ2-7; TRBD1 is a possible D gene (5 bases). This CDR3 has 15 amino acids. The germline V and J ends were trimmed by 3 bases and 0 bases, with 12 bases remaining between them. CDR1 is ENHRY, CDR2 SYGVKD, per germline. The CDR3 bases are TGTGCCATCAGTGATTTCCAGGGTGGCTCCTACGAGCAGTACTTC. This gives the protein CAISDFQGGSYEQYF.

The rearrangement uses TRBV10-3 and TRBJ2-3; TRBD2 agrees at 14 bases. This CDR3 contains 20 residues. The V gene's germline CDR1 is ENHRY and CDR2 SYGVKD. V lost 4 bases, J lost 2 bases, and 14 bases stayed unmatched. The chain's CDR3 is CAISGPGETSGRASTDTQYF. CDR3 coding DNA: TGTGCCATCAGTGGGCCTGGGGAGACTAGCGGGAGGGCCTCCACAGATACGCAGTATTTT.

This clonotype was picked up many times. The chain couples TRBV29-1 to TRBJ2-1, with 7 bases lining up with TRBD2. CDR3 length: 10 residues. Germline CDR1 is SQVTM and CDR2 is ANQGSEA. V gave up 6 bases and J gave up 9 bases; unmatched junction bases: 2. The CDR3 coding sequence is TGCAGCGTGGGGGGGGGTGAGCAGTTCTTC. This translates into CSVGGGEQFF.

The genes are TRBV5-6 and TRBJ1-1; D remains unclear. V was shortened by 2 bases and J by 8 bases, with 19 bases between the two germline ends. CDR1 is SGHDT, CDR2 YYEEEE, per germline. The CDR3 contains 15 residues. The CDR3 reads CASSFFNSRAVEAFF. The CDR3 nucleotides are TGTGCCAGCAGCTTTTTTAACTCGCGGGCGGTCGAAGCTTTCTTT. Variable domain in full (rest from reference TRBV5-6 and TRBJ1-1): DAGVTQSPTHLIKTRGQQVTLRCSPKSGHDTVSWYQQALGQGPQFIFQYYEEEERQRGNFPDRFSGHQFPNYSSELNVNALLLGDSALYLCASSFFNSRAVEAFFGQGTRLTVV.

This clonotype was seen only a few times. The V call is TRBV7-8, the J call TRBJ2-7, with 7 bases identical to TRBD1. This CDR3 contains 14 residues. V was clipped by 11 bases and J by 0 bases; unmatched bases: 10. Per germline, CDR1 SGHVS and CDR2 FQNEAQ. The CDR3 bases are TGTGCCTCTATCTCGGGACAGCTCTCCTACGAGCAGTACTTC. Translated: CASISGQLSYEQYF. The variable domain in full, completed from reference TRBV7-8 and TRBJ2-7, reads GAGVSQSPRYKVAKRGQDVALRCDPISGHVSLFWYQQALGQGPEFLTYFQNEAQLDKSGLPSDRFFAERPEGSVSTLKIQRTQQEDSAVYLCASISGQLSYEQYFGPGTRLTVT.

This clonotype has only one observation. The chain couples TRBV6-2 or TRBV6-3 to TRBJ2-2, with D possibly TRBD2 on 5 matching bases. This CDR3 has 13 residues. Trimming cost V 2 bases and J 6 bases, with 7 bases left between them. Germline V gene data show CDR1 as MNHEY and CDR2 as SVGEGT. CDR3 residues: CASSYMDSGELFF. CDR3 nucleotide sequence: TGTGCCAGCAGTTACATGGACTCCGGGGAGCTGTTTTTT.

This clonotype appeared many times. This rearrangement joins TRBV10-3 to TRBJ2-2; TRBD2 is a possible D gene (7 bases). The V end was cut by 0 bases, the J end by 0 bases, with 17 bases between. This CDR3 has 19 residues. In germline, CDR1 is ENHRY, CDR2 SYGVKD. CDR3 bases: TGTGCCATCAGTGAGTCATCAACCTCGGGGGGCCCGAACACCGGGGAGCTGTTTTTT. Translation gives CAISESSTSGGPNTGELFF.

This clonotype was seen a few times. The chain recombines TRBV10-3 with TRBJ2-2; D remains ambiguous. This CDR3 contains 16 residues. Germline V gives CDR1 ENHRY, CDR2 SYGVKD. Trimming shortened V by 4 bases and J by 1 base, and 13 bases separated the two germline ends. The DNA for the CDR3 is TGTGCCATCAGTGTTGTGCCAGGAAGGAACACCGGGGAGCTGTTTTTT. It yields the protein CAISVVPGRNTGELFF.

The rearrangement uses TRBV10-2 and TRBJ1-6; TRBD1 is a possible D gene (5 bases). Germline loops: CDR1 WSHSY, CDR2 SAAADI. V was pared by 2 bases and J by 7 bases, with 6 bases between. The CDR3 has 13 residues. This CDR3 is CASSEKGNSPLHF. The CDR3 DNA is TGCGCCAGCAGTGAGAAGGGGAATTCACCCCTCCACTTT.